This entry lists 4 T cell receptor beta chains sequenced from one sample in a study of T-cell memory formation after mild COVID-19. From the 5' RACE reads, TCRdb called clonotypes with MiXCR, one entry per CDR3 protein. The repertoire holds some 110,000 distinct CDR3 sequences, with around 15% as singletons. What was sequenced was PBMCs or a T cell subset sorted from them (not recorded which). The receptors were gathered from an adult woman who had mild COVID-19 (a few samples of this study predate the infection). Cell type and time point are not known.

The genes are TRBV7-2 and TRBJ2-1; TRBD2 is a possible D gene (5 bases). This CDR3 is built from 12 residues. Germline loops: CDR1 SGHTA, CDR2 FQGNSA. V lost 5 bases, J lost 8 bases, and 10 bases lay in between. CDR3 sequence: CASSLGIDEQFF. The DNA for the CDR3 is TGTGCCAGCAGCCTCGGGATCGATGAGCAGTTCTTC.

This clonotype was observed many times. This rearrangement joins TRBV12-3 or TRBV12-4 to TRBJ2-7; unclear D gene. V lost 3 bases, J lost 5 bases, and 5 bases lay in between. There are 11 residues in the CDR3. The CDR3 here is CASSFSHEQYF. In nucleotides, the CDR3 is TGTGCCAGCAGTTTCAGCCACGAGCAGTACTTC.

This clonotype has just a few counts. The chain links TRBV5-1 to TRBJ2-7, with 11 positions matching TRBD1. CDR1 is SGHRS and CDR2 is YFSETQ in the germline V gene. J was trimmed by 3 bases and V by 4 bases; bases with no gene match: 6. The CDR3 consists of 15 residues. CDR3 region: CASSSLGTGGYEQYF. The CDR3 DNA reads as TGCGCCAGCAGCAGTCTGGGGACAGGGGGCTACGAGCAGTACTTC.

The gene calls are TRBV6-6 and TRBJ2-1; 7 nucleotides agree with TRBD2. Germline CDR1 is MNHNY and CDR2 is SVGAGI (reference sequence). The CDR3 extends over 11 amino acids. The J segment lost 7 bases and the V segment lost 11 bases, leaving 5 bases of the junction unmatched. The CDR3 DNA sequence: TGTGCCTGCCAAGCGGGGAATGAGCAGTTCTTC. It translates to CACQAGNEQFF.